Listed below are T cell receptor beta chains from one sample, sequenced in a study of blood T cells in healthy people across ages. TCRdb processed the 5' RACE reads anew with MiXCR; each CDR3 protein has one entry. Of 750,000 to 850,000 distinct CDR3 sequences in the sample, roughly 25% were seen once. The data were also submitted as part of a second study, on T cells of mothers and their children.

The sequenced sample was blood. All receptors derive from a boy aged 5 to 17 in good health. Both conserved end residues are part of each CDR3. A D gene is named only where the DNA matches it firmly. Size values are once, few and many counts, or a class for expanded clones, and some rows have none.

TRBV20-1	few	TRBJ2-1	.	TGCAGTGCTAAGACCGGGACTTTCAATGAGCAGTTCTTC	CSAKTGTFNEQFF
TRBV29-1	.	TRBJ1-2	.	TGCAGCGCTGAAGGAAAACCCTATGGCTACACCTTC	CSAEGKPYGYTF
TRBV7-2	.	TRBJ2-1	.	TGTGCCAGCAGTCTGAGGCCCGTGCCTCAGTTCTTC	CASSLRPVPQFF
TRBV6-2/TRBV6-3	few	TRBJ2-2	.	TGTGCCCTCGCGGAAAGGGACGACACCGGGGAGCTGTTTTTT	CALAERDDTGELFF
TRBV3-1	.	TRBJ2-5	.	TGTGCCAGCAGCCAAGTTGAGGGGCCAGAGACCCAGTACTTC	CASSQVEGPETQYF
TRBV6-5	.	TRBJ2-2	TRBD2	TGTGCCAGCAGTTACTGGGGCGGGGGGGCCGAGAACACCGGGGAGCTGTTTTTT	CASSYWGGGAENTGELFF
TRBV21-1	many	TRBJ2-5	.	TGTGCCAGCAGCAAAGATCGGGGCGGACTACCAGAGACCCAGTACTTC	CASSKDRGGLPETQYF
TRBV6-6	few	TRBJ2-5	.	TGTGCCAGCAGTTACCCGCCGGCGGAAGAGACCCAGTACTTC	CASSYPPAEETQYF
TRBV7-9	few	TRBJ2-5	.	TGTGCCAGCAGCTTAAGTAACACAGGCCAAGAGACCCAGTACTTC	CASSLSNTGQETQYF
TRBV28	few	TRBJ2-5	.	TGTGCCAGCAGTTTAACCTCTTCTGGGGGGACCCAGTACTTC	CASSLTSSGGTQYF
TRBV5-1	few	TRBJ1-1	TRBD1	TGCGCCAGCAGCCAATACCGGGACAGCAACACCGAAGCTTTCTTT	CASSQYRDSNTEAFF
TRBV27	few	TRBJ1-1	.	TGTGCCAGCAGTTTATTGGGAATTGGCACTGAAGCTTTCTTT	CASSLLGIGTEAFF
TRBV7-2	few	TRBJ1-4	.	TGTGCCAGCAGCTTCTGGTCGGCCGCAACTAATGAAAAACTGTTTTTT	CASSFWSAATNEKLFF
TRBV10-3	.	TRBJ2-7	TRBD1	TGTGCCATCAGTGAGTCTGGACAGGGATACGAGCAGTACTTC	CAISESGQGYEQYF
TRBV7-9	.	TRBJ2-7	.	TGTGCCAGCAGCCCCCAGGGGCGGGACTACGAGCAGTACTTC	CASSPQGRDYEQYF
TRBV9	.	TRBJ2-3	.	TGTGCCAGCAGCGTGACACCTAGCACAGATACGCAGTATTTT	CASSVTPSTDTQYF
TRBV30	many	TRBJ1-2	.	TGTGCCTGGAACCATAACTATGGCTACACCTTC	CAWNHNYGYTF
TRBV20-1	.	TRBJ1-5	.	TGCAGTGCTAGAGATGGGAGTCATAGCAATCAGCCCCAGCATTTT	CSARDGSHSNQPQHF
TRBV10-3	.	TRBJ2-1	TRBD2	TGTGCCATCAGTGTAGACAGGGTACGGCTAGCGGGACTAGACAATGAGCAGTTCTTC	CAISVDRVRLAGLDNEQFF
TRBV20-1	few	TRBJ2-7	.	TGCAGTGCTTGGGGCCGGGACCATATCTACGAGCAGTACTTC	CSAWGRDHIYEQYF
TRBV4-2	.	TRBJ2-7	TRBD2	TGTGCCAGCAGCCCCCGGGTAGCGGGAGGGGGAGTCTACGAGCAGTACTTC	CASSPRVAGGGVYEQYF
TRBV28	many	TRBJ1-1	.	TGTGCCAGCAGTTTTGCGAACGGACAAAGCCCTGAAGCTTTCTTT	CASSFANGQSPEAFF
TRBV15	few	TRBJ2-7	TRBD2	TGTGCCACCAGCAGAGATGCCGCGGTAGCGGGAGTCGGGTACGAGCAGTACTTC	CATSRDAAVAGVGYEQYF
TRBV10-3	.	TRBJ2-7	TRBD2	TGTGCCATCAGGGGAGGGAACTACGAGCAGTACTTC	CAIRGGNYEQYF
TRBV12-5	few	TRBJ2-1	.	TGTGCTAGTGGTTCTGGGGCCCACTACAATGAGCAGTTCTTC	CASGSGAHYNEQFF
TRBV27	.	TRBJ2-7	.	TGTGCCAGCAGCCCACTCTTGGAAAACCACGAGCAGTACTTC	CASSPLLENHEQYF
TRBV7-3	.	TRBJ2-5	TRBD2	TGTGCCAGCAGCCCCAGCGGGAGCGTACAAGAGACCCAGTACTTC	CASSPSGSVQETQYF
TRBV7-2	many	TRBJ2-7	TRBD2	TGTGCCAGCAGCTTAGGTCGGGGGGGGTACGAGCAGTACTTC	CASSLGRGGYEQYF
TRBV5-5	.	TRBJ1-6	.	TGTGCCAGCAGCTTGCCCCAGGTGGACGGGAGCTCCTATAATTCACCCCTCCACTTT	CASSLPQVDGSSYNSPLHF
TRBV30	.	TRBJ2-6	.	TGTGCCTTGGGACGGTTCTCTGGGGCCAACGTCCTGACTTTC	CALGRFSGANVLTF
TRBV6-1	.	TRBJ1-4	.	TGTGCCAGCAGTGAAGATCGGGGGGCAACTAATGAAAAACTGTTTTTT	CASSEDRGATNEKLFF
TRBV10-2	.	TRBJ2-7	TRBD2	TGCGCCAGCATAGAACCGGGACTAGTGGGCTACGAGCAGTACTTC	CASIEPGLVGYEQYF
TRBV19	.	TRBJ2-5	TRBD2	TGTGCCGTCGGACTAGCGGGGGCCCAAAAAGAGACCCAGTACTTC	CAVGLAGAQKETQYF
TRBV7-9	few	TRBJ2-5	.	TGTGCCAGCAGCTTAGCGCTGGGACCCATGGGCGAGACCCAGTACTTC	CASSLALGPMGETQYF
TRBV2	.	TRBJ2-7	.	TGTGCCAGCGGGGCCTACTACGAGCAGTACTTC	CASGAYYEQYF
TRBV15	few	TRBJ2-1	.	TGTGCCACCAGCAGAGGGGGTGGCTCCTACAATGAGCAGTTCTTC	CATSRGGGSYNEQFF
TRBV27	.	TRBJ2-7	.	TGTGCCAGCAGTTTTGGAATCAACTACGAGCAGTACTTC	CASSFGINYEQYF
TRBV12-3/TRBV12-4	.	TRBJ1-4	.	TGTGCCAGCAGTCCAACAGGGAAGACTAATGAAAAACTGTTTTTT	CASSPTGKTNEKLFF
TRBV29-1	many	TRBJ2-2	.	TGCAGCGTTGGTGGGCTAAGGGGGTCAACCGGGGAGCTGTTTTTT	CSVGGLRGSTGELFF
TRBV28	few	TRBJ1-6	.	TGTGCCAGCAGTTTTGACTCACCCCTCCACTTT	CASSFDSPLHF
TRBV5-1	.	TRBJ2-5	TRBD1	TGCGCCAGCAGCTTCCGGGACAGGGGAGACGAACAGTACTTC	CASSFRDRGDEQYF
TRBV28	.	TRBJ2-5	TRBD1	TGTGCCAGCAGTTTGACGGCCCGCGACAGGGGGTCGGGGACCCAGTACTTC	CASSLTARDRGSGTQYF
TRBV27	.	TRBJ2-3	.	TGTGCCAGCAGTTTATCGTTCGGATGGGGGGATACGCAGTATTTT	CASSLSFGWGDTQYF
TRBV4-3	few	TRBJ2-7	.	TGCGCCAGCAGCCAAGATAGAGTGGTGGAGGAATTTTCCTACGAGCAGTACTTC	CASSQDRVVEEFSYEQYF
TRBV6-2/TRBV6-3	.	TRBJ1-1	.	TGTGCCAGCAGTTCCGGATACCCCACTGAAGCTTTCTTT	CASSSGYPTEAFF
TRBV15	few	TRBJ1-5	TRBD1	TGTGCCACCAGCACCCGACAGGGGATTAGCAATCAGCCCCAGCATTTT	CATSTRQGISNQPQHF
TRBV7-8	few	TRBJ1-5	.	TGTGCCAGCAGGGGCCCACATAGCAATCAGCCCCAGCATTTT	CASRGPHSNQPQHF
TRBV4-1	few	TRBJ1-1	.	TGCGCCAGCAGCCAAGAACACAGGGAAGCCACTGAAGCTTTCTTT	CASSQEHREATEAFF
TRBV7-6	many	TRBJ1-2	TRBD1	TGTGCCAGCAGCTTACAGGGGGCCTATGGCTACACCTTC	CASSLQGAYGYTF
TRBV27	.	TRBJ1-5	.	TGTGCCAGCAGTTCGACAACAGGGTTACAGCCCCAGCATTTT	CASSSTTGLQPQHF
TRBV3-1	.	TRBJ1-5	.	TGTGCCAGCAGCCAGGGGGGATCGGCTCAGCCCCAGCATTTT	CASSQGGSAQPQHF
TRBV28	.	TRBJ2-2	TRBD1	TGTGCCAGCAGGCGGACAGGGGGCCCAACGAACACCGGGGAGCTGTTTTTT	CASRRTGGPTNTGELFF
TRBV30	.	TRBJ1-2	.	TGTGCCTGGAGTGAGACAGCCTATGGCTACACCTTC	CAWSETAYGYTF
TRBV21-1	.	TRBJ2-5	.	TGTGCCAGCAGCAACTACAGCCAAGAGACCCAGTACTTC	CASSNYSQETQYF
TRBV13	.	TRBJ2-5	.	TGTGCCAGCAGCCGCAGCAGCGACCAAGAGACCCAGTACTTC	CASSRSSDQETQYF
TRBV7-9	.	TRBJ1-6	TRBD1	TGTGCCAGCAGCCCTTGGGGGGACAGCTATAATTCACCCCTCCACTTT	CASSPWGDSYNSPLHF
TRBV4-1	few	TRBJ2-3	.	TGCGCCAGCAGCCAAGTATCAGTCACAGATACGCAGTATTTT	CASSQVSVTDTQYF
TRBV5-5	.	TRBJ2-7	TRBD1	TGTGCCAGCAGACCGCAGGGGGCGCTTAGTTCCTACGAGCAGTACTTC	CASRPQGALSSYEQYF